The sequence of this T cell receptor beta chain was determined in a study of human T cells and chemical hapten exposure. Study as a whole: Largely, small differences in pooled library volume made per-sample TCR yields vary.

MiXCR was run by TCRdb on the RACE reads, yielding one entry per CDR3 protein. The data hold about 360,000 distinct CDR3 sequences, with 4.8% observed a single time. The time point: patch test 1, 2 weeks after DPC sensitization. Treatment indicated: therapeutic diphenylcyclopropenone sensitization with weekly scalp DPC. This clonotype was seen at least ten times. The CDR3 covers 14 residues. V shed 7 bases, J shed 5 bases, and the junction held 6 bases outside the gene matches. Sequenced here: whole blood, sampled in connection with sensitization to the hapten diphenylcyclopropenone (DPC). The gene calls are TRBV12-3 or TRBV12-4 and TRBJ1-2; 11 bases line up with TRBD1. The TCR sequence derives from a woman aged 45-59 years with alopecia areata. Some clones in this sample may be carry-over from other donors' samples. CDR3 sequence: CASTWTGGLYGYTF. Written as DNA, the CDR3 is TGTGCCAGCACCTGGACAGGGGGCCTATATGGCTACACCTTC.